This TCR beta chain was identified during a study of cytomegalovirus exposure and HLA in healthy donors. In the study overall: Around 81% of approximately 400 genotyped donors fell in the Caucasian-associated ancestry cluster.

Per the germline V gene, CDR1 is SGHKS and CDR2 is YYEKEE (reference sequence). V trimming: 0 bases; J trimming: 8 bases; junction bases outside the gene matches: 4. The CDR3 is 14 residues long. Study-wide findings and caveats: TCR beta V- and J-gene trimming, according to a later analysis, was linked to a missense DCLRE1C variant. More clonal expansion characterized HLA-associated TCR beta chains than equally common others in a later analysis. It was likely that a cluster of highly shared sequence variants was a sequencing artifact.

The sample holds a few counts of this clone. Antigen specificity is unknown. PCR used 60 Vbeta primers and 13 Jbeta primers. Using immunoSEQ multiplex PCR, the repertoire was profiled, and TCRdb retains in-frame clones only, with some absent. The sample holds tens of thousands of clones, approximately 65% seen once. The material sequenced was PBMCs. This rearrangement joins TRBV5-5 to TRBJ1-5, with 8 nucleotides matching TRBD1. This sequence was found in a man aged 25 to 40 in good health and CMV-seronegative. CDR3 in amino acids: CASSLGPGGEPQHF. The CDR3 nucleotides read TGTGCCAGCAGCTTGGGGCCAGGGGGCGAGCCCCAGCATTTT. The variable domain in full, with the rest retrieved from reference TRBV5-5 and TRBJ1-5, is DAGVTQSPTHLIKTRGQQVTLRCSPISGHKSVSWYQQVLGQGPQFIFQYYEKEERGRGNFPDRFSARQFPNYSSELNVNALLLGDSALYLCASSLGPGGEPQHFGDGTRLSIL.